Below, 5 T cell receptor beta chains from the same sample are listed, as sequenced in a study of OX40 agonist ivuxolimab in advanced cancers. Libraries were built with the immunoSEQ multiplex PCR assay. In its TCRdb copy, this immuneACCESS table keeps in-frame sequences only and misses some clones. Where compared with another copy, unresolved V genes explain less than half of these, and the others have no known cause. In this sample the table shows 50,000 or so clones, 65% to 85% of which occur a single time. Around 2% of the sample lies in the top ten. The specimen comprised CD4+ or CD8+ T cells sorted from blood, sampled in a trial of the OX40 agonist ivuxolimab. Every receptor here comes from an adult with an advanced solid tumor such as melanoma, head and neck, liver or kidney cancer.

This clone was seen more than once but under ten times. Distinct nucleotide sequences in the sample also encode this CDR3. The chain recombines TRBV6-5 with TRBJ1-2; 8 bases match TRBD1. V trimming: 4 bases; J trimming: 7 bases; junction bases outside the gene matches: 5. This CDR3 has 13 residues. The V gene's germline CDR1 is MNHEY and CDR2 SVGAGI. This chain's CDR3 is CASSSGGGGGYTF. The CDR3 coding sequence is TGTGCCAGCAGTTCAGGGGGCGGAGGTGGCTACACCTTC.

This clone was found once. The chain couples TRBV19 to TRBJ2-4; unclear D gene. Germline CDR1 reads LNHDA; CDR2 reads SQIVND (reference sequence). Trimming left V 7 bases short and J 4 bases short, with 14 bases between. This CDR3 is 14 amino acids long. The CDR3 nucleotides read TGTGCCAGTAACGGTCCACAGCGAAAAAACATTCAGTACTTC. Translating gives CASNGPQRKNIQYF.

This clone was observed once. This chain uses TRBV6-6 with TRBJ1-2; 7 bases match TRBD1. Germline V lookup: CDR1 MNHNY, CDR2 SVGAGI (reference sequence). The CDR3 extends over 13 amino acids. V trimming: 5 bases; J trimming: 7 bases; junction bases outside the gene matches: 7. CDR3 in DNA: TGTGCCAGCAGTCCACGGGACAGAAGTGGCTACACCTTC. Protein: CASSPRDRSGYTF.

This chain uses TRBV6-1 with TRBJ1-1; 7 bases are shared with TRBD1. The CDR3 is 13 amino acids. Germline CDR1 and CDR2: MNHNS and SASEGT. V shed 4 bases, J shed 3 bases, and the junction held 2 bases outside the gene matches. CDR3 amino acids: CASSGQGHTEAFF. The CDR3 DNA is TGTGCCAGCAGTGGACAGGGTCACACTGAAGCTTTCTTT.

This clone came up once. The gene calls are TRBV9 and TRBJ2-4; D tentatively reads TRBD1 or TRBD2 (6 bases each). Germline CDR1 is SGDLS and CDR2 is YYNGEE. CDR3 length: 14 amino acids. Trimming left V 0 bases short and J 5 bases short, with 9 bases between. The chain's CDR3 is CASSVGGAENIQYF. The DNA of the CDR3 is TGTGCCAGCAGCGTAGGGGGGGCAGAAAACATTCAGTACTTC.